This TCR beta chain was recovered during a study of shared clonotypes between healthy human individuals. Study details: Donors, aged 18 to 49, were a couple of women and a few men.

Produced via immunoSEQ multiplex PCR; TCRdb's table is partial and in-frame only. The sample records fewer than 850,000 clones, 90% being singletons. Combining CD45RO+ cells with CCR7-negative CD45RA+ TemRA cells gave CD8 memory. Sequenced material: memory CD8+ T cells from PBMCs. Subset meaning: CD45RO+ cells pooled with CCR7-negative TemRA cells. This sequence was found in a young man in good health. Some clones in this sample may be carry-over from other donors' samples.

The CDR3 loop reads CSVDAARGTQYF. For the CDR3, the DNA is TGCAGCGTTGACGCGGCTCGGGGGACCCAGTACTTC. The chain is built from TRBV29-1 and TRBJ2-5; possible D gene TRBD2, 5 bases. Deletions cut 3 bases from V and 7 bases from J, with 12 bases between. The CDR3 is made up of 12 amino acids. Germline assignment: CDR1 SQVTM and CDR2 ANQGSEA.